Below are 2 T cell receptor beta chains sequenced from a single sample in a study of blood T cell repertoires in COVID-19. Profiling relied on immunoSEQ multiplex PCR, and the TCRdb table lists in-frame clones only, not all of them. The sample contains 140,000 or so clones, 80% to 85% of which appear only once. Material: peripheral blood. The receptors derive from a man between 25 and 39 years old with COVID-19, enrolled during active disease.

The CDR3 region is CASSQFSGAYNEQFF. The DNA of the CDR3 is TGTGCCAGCAGCCAATTTAGCGGGGCCTACAATGAGCAGTTCTTC. The rearrangement links TRBV14 to TRBJ2-1; TRBD2 matches at 8 bases. The length of the CDR3 is 15 residues. The germline gives CDR1 SGHDN, CDR2 FVKESK. The J segment lost 2 bases and the V segment lost 2 bases, leaving 2 bases of the junction unmatched.

CDR3 protein: CASSPSRGENIQYF. The CDR3 nucleotides are TGTGCCAGCTCACCCTCCAGGGGGGAAAACATTCAGTACTTC. The rearrangement links TRBV18 to TRBJ2-4; D is possibly TRBD1 (7 bases). V was pared by 3 bases and J by 5 bases, with 11 bases between. CDR1 is KGHSH and CDR2 is LQKENI in the germline V gene. This CDR3 region has 14 residues.